The entry below describes one TCR beta chain. The data were taken from a study of blood T cell repertoires in COVID-19. Across the whole study: Spain, Italy and the United States supplied samples that represented acute and convalescent COVID-19. Nucleic acid was either cDNA or gDNA, and it came from T cells, B-cell-depleted T cells, or PBMCs.

In the source study's methods: It was from reference gene primer amplification that nucleated cell counts were estimated. TCRdb's table, derived via immunoSEQ multiplex PCR, lists solely in-frame clones and lacks some. The V and J calls and clone size were taken over from that table, and D and trimming were inferred from the DNA. The sample yields some 150,000 clones, just under 85% seen once. This CDR3 spans 15 amino acids. Germline V lookup: CDR1 MNHEY, CDR2 SVGEGT. V lost 5 bases and J lost 6; bases outside the gene matches: 5. This TCR derives from a woman aged 40-49 years with active or convalescent COVID-19. V and J are TRBV6-2 or TRBV6-3 and TRBJ2-2; TRBD2 matches 11 bases. The material sequenced was peripheral blood. CDR3 loop: CASSVAGGPAGELFF. In nucleotides, the CDR3 is TGTGCCAGCAGTGTAGCGGGAGGGCCGGCCGGGGAGCTGTTTTTT.